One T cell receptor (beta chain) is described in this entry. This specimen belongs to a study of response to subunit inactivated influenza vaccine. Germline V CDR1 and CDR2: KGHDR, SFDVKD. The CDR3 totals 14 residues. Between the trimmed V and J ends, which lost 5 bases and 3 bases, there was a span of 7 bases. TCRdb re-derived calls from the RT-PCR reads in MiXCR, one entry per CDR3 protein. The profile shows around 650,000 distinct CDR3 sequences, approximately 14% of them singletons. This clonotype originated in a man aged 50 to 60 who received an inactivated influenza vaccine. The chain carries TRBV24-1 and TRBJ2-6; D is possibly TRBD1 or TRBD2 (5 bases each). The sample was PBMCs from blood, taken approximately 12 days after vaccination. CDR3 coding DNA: TGTGCCACCAGTGGAGGGGTTGGGGCCAACGTCCTGACTTTC. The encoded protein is CATSGGVGANVLTF.